This T cell receptor (beta chain) came from a study of identical twins. TCRdb analysed the 5' RACE reads with MiXCR anew, one entry per CDR3 protein. The sample has about 460,000 distinct CDR3 sequences, 11% to 15% seen once. The J segment lost 0 bases and the V segment lost 3 bases, leaving 19 bases of the junction unmatched. Germline loops: CDR1 SGDLS, CDR2 YYNGEE. This CDR3 has 21 amino acids. Comment on this clonotype: Its antigen is undetermined.

Study results and caveats: Models came in too low on out-of-frame TCR alpha sharing in monozygotic twins. Out-of-frame alpha sequences shared between twins exhibited an excess of low generation probability. Insertions were fewer in abundant cord blood beta clonotypes, whereas memory repertoires showed none of this pattern. Sequences that were beta out-of-frame showed weaker excess twin sharing.

These data were also reused for a study on yellow fever vaccine responses in identical twins.

The sequenced material came from CD4+ T cells sorted from blood. This rearrangement joins TRBV9 to TRBJ2-2, with 8 bases aligning to TRBD2. The TCR was taken from a woman in her late teens or twenties in good health. The CDR3 spells CASSGVPPRFTSGANTGELFF. Here the CDR3 DNA reads TGTGCCAGCAGCGGGGTCCCCCCTCGATTTACTAGCGGCGCGAACACCGGGGAGCTGTTTTTT.